The 18 T cell receptor beta chains presented below share a single source sample, sequenced in a study of blood T cell repertoires in COVID-19. Sequencing was performed with immunoSEQ multiplex PCR; in TCRdb, only in-frame clones are kept and a portion is missing. The sample has approximately 300,000 clones; roughly 90% are singletons. Sequenced input: PBMCs or T cells enriched from blood (not recorded which). The receptors shown here come from a woman in her twenties or thirties who had been exposed to COVID-19.

The chain has TRBV7-2 and TRBJ1-6; tentative D call: TRBD1 (5 bases). Germline V gives CDR1 SGHTA, CDR2 FQGNSA. This CDR3 has 14 residues. The ends were cut back, 4 bases at V and 10 bases at J, with 14 bases in the middle. This CDR3 is CASSSHGAQSPLHF. The CDR3 nucleotides are TGTGCCAGCAGCTCCCATGGGGCTCAGTCACCCCTCCACTTT.

This chain joins TRBV5-4 and TRBJ2-2; TRBD1 matches 7 bases. This CDR3 has 15 amino acids. The V gene's germline CDR1 is SGHNT and CDR2 YYREEE (reference sequence). Trimming at V came to 2 bases and at J to 7 bases, leaving 8 bases not matched to a gene. The CDR3 loop reads CASSLGQAKGGELFF. The CDR3 DNA reads as TGTGCCAGCAGCTTAGGACAGGCAAAGGGCGGGGAGCTGTTTTTT.

This rearrangement joins TRBV6-6 to TRBJ2-2; D is possibly TRBD1 (7 bases). Germline V gives CDR1 MNHNY, CDR2 SVGAGI (reference sequence). The CDR3 extends over 16 amino acids. V dropped 5 bases and J dropped 4 bases, with 17 bases sitting between them. CDR3 coding DNA: TGTGCCAGCAGTCGACCGGAGGGGGCGACCACCGGGGAGCTGTTTTTT. It is translated as CASSRPEGATTGELFF.

The sample holds one count of this clone. The chain is built from TRBV11-2 and TRBJ1-1; D not resolved. CDR1 and CDR2 from the germline V gene are SGHAT and FQNNGV. V was pared by 3 bases and J by 8 bases, with 10 bases between. This CDR3 has 12 amino acids. CDR3 coding DNA: TGTGCCAGCAGCTTCTCCGGGAGGGAAGCTTTCTTT. Encoded protein: CASSFSGREAFF.

The chain is built from TRBV6-5 and TRBJ1-6, with 8 nucleotides matching TRBD1. The CDR3 is 15 amino acids. V dropped 5 bases and J dropped 4; count of bases not matched to a gene: 4. The germline CDR1 and CDR2 sequences are MNHEY and SVGAGI. CDR3 sequence (DNA): TGTGCCAGCAGTCCGGACAGGGCGTATAATTCACCCCTCCACTTT. Its translation: CASSPDRAYNSPLHF.

The chain carries TRBV3-1 (or the pseudogene TRBV3-2) and TRBJ1-1, with a tentative D call TRBD1 (6 bases). This CDR3 is 14 amino acids long. V was clipped by 8 bases and J by 10 bases, with 23 bases between them. Germline V lookup: CDR1 LGHDT, CDR2 YNNKEL (reference sequence). CDR3 sequence: CASGSHPGARGAFF. For the CDR3, the DNA is TGTGCCAGCGGCAGTCACCCAGGGGCCCGAGGAGCTTTCTTT.

J is TRBJ2-1 and V is TRBV9, with 7 bases lining up with TRBD2. V gave up 2 bases and J gave up 7 bases; unmatched junction bases: 9. CDR3 length: 15 amino acids. Germline CDR1 reads SGDLS; CDR2 reads YYNGEE. CDR3 amino acids: CASSVRGERSNEQFF. In DNA form, the CDR3 reads TGTGCCAGCAGCGTCCGGGGGGAACGGTCGAATGAGCAGTTCTTC.

The gene calls are TRBV27 and TRBJ2-5; 11 bases map to TRBD2. The trim removed 3 bases at V and 7 bases at J, leaving 10 bases unmatched. The CDR3 extends over 16 amino acids. Germline CDR1 and CDR2: MNHEY and SMNVEV (reference sequence). CDR3 sequence reads: CASSFSGGAGLGTQYF. The CDR3 nucleotides are TGTGCCAGCAGTTTTAGCGGGGGGGCCGGTTTGGGGACCCAGTACTTC.

The chain has TRBV7-9 and TRBJ1-3; 7 bases fit TRBD1. Germline CDR1 SEHNR, CDR2 FQNEAQ (reference sequence). Trimming at V came to 1 base and at J to 0 bases, leaving 3 bases not matched to a gene. This CDR3 is 16 amino acids long. CDR3 sequence: CASSLGHRGSGNTIYF. CDR3 DNA sequence: TGTGCCAGCAGCTTAGGACACAGGGGCTCTGGAAACACCATATATTTT.

V and J are TRBV7-7 and TRBJ2-1; D is possibly TRBD2 (5 bases). The CDR3 has 15 residues. Between the trimmed V and J ends, which lost 4 bases and 5 bases, there was a span of 15 bases. The germline V gene encodes CDR1 SSHAT and CDR2 FNYEAQ (reference sequence). CDR3 coding DNA: TGTGCCAGCAGCTCGGAGGTAGCCCCTCACAATGAGCAGTTCTTC. Translating it yields CASSSEVAPHNEQFF.

The CDR3 spells CASSLGALPLHF. CDR3 coding DNA: TGTGCCAGCTCCTTAGGGGCCTTACCCCTCCACTTT. This chain uses TRBV27 with TRBJ1-6, with a tentative D call TRBD1 (5 bases). CDR3 size: 12 residues. V was trimmed by 8 bases and J by 12 bases, leaving 14 bases between them. CDR1 is MNHEY and CDR2 is SMNVEV in the germline V gene (reference sequence).

V gene TRBV30 combines with J gene TRBJ2-7; 10 bases agree with TRBD1. J lost 3 bases, V lost 3 bases, and 2 bases had no gene match. This CDR3 has 13 residues. Looked up from germline, CDR1 is GTSNPN and CDR2 is SVGIG (reference sequence). CDR3 in amino acids: CAWRDRGVYEQYF. For the CDR3, the DNA is TGTGCCTGGAGGGACAGGGGGGTCTACGAGCAGTACTTC.

The chain carries TRBV5-4 and TRBJ2-1, with a tentative D call TRBD2 (5 bases). Per the germline V gene, CDR1 is SGHNT and CDR2 is YYREEE (reference sequence). V dropped 6 bases and J dropped 5 bases, with 21 bases sitting between them. The length of the CDR3 is 16 residues. CDR3 sequence: CASTSINSDFNNEQFF. The CDR3 nucleotides read TGTGCCAGCACCTCAATCAACTCGGACTTCAACAATGAGCAGTTCTTC.

V gene TRBV5-6 combines with J gene TRBJ2-2; 11 bases agree with TRBD1. From germline, CDR1 is SGHDT and CDR2 YYEEEE. Losses at the gene ends were 0 bases for V and 5 bases for J; bases not matched to a gene: 6. This CDR3 is 17 amino acids long. Written as DNA, the CDR3 is TGTGCCAGCAGCTTGGGCCGGGACAGGGGGTTAACCGGGGAGCTGTTTTTT. Translated, it gives CASSLGRDRGLTGELFF.

This sequence joins TRBV6-5 and TRBJ2-7; a weak D match, TRBD2 (5 bases). Germline V CDR1 and CDR2: MNHEY, SVGAGI. V was shortened by 4 bases and J by 3 bases, with 10 bases between the two germline ends. The CDR3 has 13 amino acids. This chain's CDR3 is CASSFSEGYEQYF. The CDR3 nucleotides read TGTGCCAGCAGTTTCTCCGAGGGCTACGAGCAGTACTTC.

The chain is built from TRBV16 and TRBJ1-1, with 7 bases lining up with TRBD1. V lost 5 bases and J lost 1; bases outside the gene matches: 1. Germline V gene lookup returns CDR1 KGHSY and CDR2 FQNENV. The CDR3 is made up of 13 amino acids. The CDR3 here is CASSGQANTEAFF. CDR3 sequence (DNA): TGTGCCAGCAGCGGACAGGCGAACACTGAAGCTTTCTTT.

This clone has a handful of counts. This chain uses TRBV5-4 with TRBJ2-1; TRBD2 matches at 7 bases. Germline V lookup: CDR1 SGHNT, CDR2 YYREEE (reference sequence). The CDR3 totals 14 residues. J lost 3 bases, V lost 2 bases, and 2 bases had no gene match. CDR3 DNA sequence: TGTGCCAGCAGCTTAGGACTAGGCTACAATGAGCAGTTCTTC. The encoded protein is CASSLGLGYNEQFF.

In its sample, this clone was seen once. The chain couples TRBV5-1 to TRBJ1-2; 8 nucleotides agree with TRBD1. V was pared by 4 bases and J by 10 bases, with 15 bases of the junction left unmatched. Germline CDR1 reads SGHRS; CDR2 reads YFSETQ. The CDR3 has 15 amino acids. The CDR3 nucleotides are TGCGCCAGCAGCCTTGGGGGGACAGGCCTCAGGAACTACACCTTC. Translation gives CASSLGGTGLRNYTF. Based on the CDR3 plus reference TRBV5-1 and TRBJ1-2, the full variable domain is KAGVTQTPRYLIKTRGQQVTLSCSPISGHRSVSWYQQTPGQGLQFLFEYFSETQRNKGNFPGRFSGRQFSNSRSEMNVSTLELGDSALYLCASSLGGTGLRNYTFGSGTRLTVV.